The clone carrying this TCR beta chain occurred once. The data belong to a study of cytomegalovirus exposure and HLA in healthy donors. Germline assignment: CDR1 SGHAT and CDR2 FQDESV (reference sequence). Trimming cost V 3 bases and J 9 bases, with 12 bases left between them. CDR3 size: 13 residues. PCR used 60 Vbeta primers and 13 Jbeta primers. Only in-frame clones appear in the TCRdb table, and some are missing; sequencing was by immunoSEQ multiplex PCR. Among about 130,000 clones listed, about 80% were seen once. The sample consisted of PBMCs. The clonotype was recovered from a man aged 30 to 45 in good health. This chain connects TRBV11-1 to TRBJ2-1; the D is unclear. The CDR3 DNA reads TGTGCCAGCAGCTTGGTCAGGATCGGTGAGCAGTTCTTC. It translates to CASSLVRIGEQFF.